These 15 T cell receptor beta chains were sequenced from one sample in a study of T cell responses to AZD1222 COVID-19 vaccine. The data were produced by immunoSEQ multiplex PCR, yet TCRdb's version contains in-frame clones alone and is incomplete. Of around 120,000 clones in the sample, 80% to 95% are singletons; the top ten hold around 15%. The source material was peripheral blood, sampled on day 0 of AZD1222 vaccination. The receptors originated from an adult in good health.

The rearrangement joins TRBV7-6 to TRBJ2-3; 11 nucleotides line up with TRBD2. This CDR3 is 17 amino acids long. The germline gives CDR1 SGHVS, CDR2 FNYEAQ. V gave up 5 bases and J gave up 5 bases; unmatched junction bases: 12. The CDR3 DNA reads TGTGCCAGCAGCCAGATATCGAGACTAGCGGGGTTAGATACGCAGTATTTT. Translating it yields CASSQISRLAGLDTQYF. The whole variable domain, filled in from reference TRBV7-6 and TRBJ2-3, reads GAGVSQSPRYKVTKRGQDVALRCDPISGHVSLYWYRQALGQGPEFLTYFNYEAQQDKSGLPNDRFSAERPEGSISTLTIQRTEQRDSAMYRCASSQISRLAGLDTQYFGPGTRLTVL.

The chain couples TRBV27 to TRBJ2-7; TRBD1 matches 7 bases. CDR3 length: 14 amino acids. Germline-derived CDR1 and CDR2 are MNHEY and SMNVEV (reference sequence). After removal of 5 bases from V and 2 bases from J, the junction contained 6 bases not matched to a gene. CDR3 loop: CASSPDRSPYEQYF. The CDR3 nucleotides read TGTGCCAGCAGTCCGGACAGGTCTCCCTACGAGCAGTACTTC.

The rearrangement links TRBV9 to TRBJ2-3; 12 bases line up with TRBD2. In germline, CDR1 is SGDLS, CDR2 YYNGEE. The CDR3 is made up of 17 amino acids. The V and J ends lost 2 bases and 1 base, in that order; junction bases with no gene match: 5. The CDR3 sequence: CASSVGLAGLRTDTQYF. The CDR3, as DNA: TGTGCCAGCAGCGTCGGACTAGCGGGACTCCGCACAGATACGCAGTATTTT. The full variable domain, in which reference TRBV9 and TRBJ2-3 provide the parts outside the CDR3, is DSGVTQTPKHLITATGQRVTLRCSPRSGDLSVYWYQQSLDQGLQFLIQYYNGEERAKGNILERFSAQQFPDLHSELNLSSLELGDSALYFCASSVGLAGLRTDTQYFGPGTRLTVL.

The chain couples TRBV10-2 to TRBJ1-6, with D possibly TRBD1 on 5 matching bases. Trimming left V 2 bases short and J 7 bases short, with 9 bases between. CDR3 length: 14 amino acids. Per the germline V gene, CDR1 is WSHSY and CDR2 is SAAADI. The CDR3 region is CASSETAGNSPLHF. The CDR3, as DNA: TGCGCCAGCAGTGAGACGGCAGGGAATTCACCCCTCCACTTT.

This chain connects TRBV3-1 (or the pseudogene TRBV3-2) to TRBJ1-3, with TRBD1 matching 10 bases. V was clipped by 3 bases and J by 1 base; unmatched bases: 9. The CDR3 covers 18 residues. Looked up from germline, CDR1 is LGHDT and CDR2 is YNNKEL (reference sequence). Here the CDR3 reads CASSHGQGEKISGNTIYF. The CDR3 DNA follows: TGTGCCAGCAGCCACGGACAGGGGGAAAAGATATCTGGAAACACCATATATTTT.

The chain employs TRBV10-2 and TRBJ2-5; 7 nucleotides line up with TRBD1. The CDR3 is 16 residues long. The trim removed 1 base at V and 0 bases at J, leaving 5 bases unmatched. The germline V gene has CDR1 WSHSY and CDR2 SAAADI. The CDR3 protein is CASSELGQSYQETQYF. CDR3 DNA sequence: TGCGCCAGCAGTGAGTTGGGACAGTCCTACCAAGAGACCCAGTACTTC.

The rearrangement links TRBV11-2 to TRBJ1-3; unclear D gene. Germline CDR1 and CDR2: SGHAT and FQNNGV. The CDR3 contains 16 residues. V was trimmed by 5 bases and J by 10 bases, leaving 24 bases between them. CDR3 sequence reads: CASSLKPGPLAYTIYF. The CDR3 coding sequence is TGTGCCAGCAGCCTCAAGCCTGGACCGTTAGCCTATACCATATATTTT.

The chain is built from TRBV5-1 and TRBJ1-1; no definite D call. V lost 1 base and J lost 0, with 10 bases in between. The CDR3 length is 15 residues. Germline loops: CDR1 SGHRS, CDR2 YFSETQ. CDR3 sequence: CASSLIAGLNTEAFF. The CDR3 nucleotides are TGCGCCAGCAGCTTGATTGCGGGATTGAACACTGAAGCTTTCTTT.

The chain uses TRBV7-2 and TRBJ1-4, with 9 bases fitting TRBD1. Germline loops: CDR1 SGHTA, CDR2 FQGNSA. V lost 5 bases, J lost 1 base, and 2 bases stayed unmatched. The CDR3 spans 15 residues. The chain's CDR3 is CASSGQGLTNEKLFF. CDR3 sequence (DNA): TGTGCCAGCAGCGGACAGGGGCTAACTAATGAAAAACTGTTTTTT.

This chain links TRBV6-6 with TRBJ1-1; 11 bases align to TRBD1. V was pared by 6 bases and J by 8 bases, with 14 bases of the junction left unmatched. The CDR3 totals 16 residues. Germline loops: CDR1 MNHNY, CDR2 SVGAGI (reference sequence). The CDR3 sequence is CASSPVGTGGPIEAFF. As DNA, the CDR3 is TGTGCCAGCAGCCCCGTGGGGACAGGGGGGCCGATAGAAGCTTTCTTT.

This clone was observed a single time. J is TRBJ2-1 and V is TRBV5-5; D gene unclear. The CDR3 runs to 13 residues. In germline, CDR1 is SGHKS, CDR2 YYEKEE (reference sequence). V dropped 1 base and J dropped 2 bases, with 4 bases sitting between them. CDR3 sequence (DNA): TGTGCCAGCAGCTTGCGACCCTACAATGAGCAGTTCTTC. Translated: CASSLRPYNEQFF.

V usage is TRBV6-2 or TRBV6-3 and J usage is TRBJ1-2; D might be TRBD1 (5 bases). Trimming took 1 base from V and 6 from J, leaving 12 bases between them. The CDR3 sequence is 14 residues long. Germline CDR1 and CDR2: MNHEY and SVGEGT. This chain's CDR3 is CASSYLAGMDGYTF. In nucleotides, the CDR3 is TGTGCCAGCAGTTACTTGGCAGGGATGGATGGCTACACCTTC.

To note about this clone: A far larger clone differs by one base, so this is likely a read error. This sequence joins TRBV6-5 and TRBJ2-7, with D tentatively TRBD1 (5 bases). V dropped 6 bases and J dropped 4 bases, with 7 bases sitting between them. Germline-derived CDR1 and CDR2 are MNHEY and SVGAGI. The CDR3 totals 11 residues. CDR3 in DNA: TGTGCCAGCAGCAAGGGGTACGAGCAGTACTTC. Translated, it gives CASSKGYEQYF.

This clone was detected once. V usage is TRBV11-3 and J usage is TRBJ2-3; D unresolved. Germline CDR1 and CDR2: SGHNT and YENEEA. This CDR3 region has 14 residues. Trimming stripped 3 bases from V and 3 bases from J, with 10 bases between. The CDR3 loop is CASSFGLGTDTQYF. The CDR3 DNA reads TGTGCCAGCAGCTTCGGCCTGGGGACAGATACGCAGTATTTT.

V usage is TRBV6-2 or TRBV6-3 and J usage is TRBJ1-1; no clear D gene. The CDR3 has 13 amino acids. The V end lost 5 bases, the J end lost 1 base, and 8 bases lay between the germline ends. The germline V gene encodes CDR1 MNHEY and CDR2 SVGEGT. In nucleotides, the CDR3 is TGTGCCAGCAGTCTCACAGCGAACACTGAAGCTTTCTTT. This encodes CASSLTANTEAFF.